This T cell receptor (beta chain) was found in a study of blood T cells in healthy people across ages (dated by TCRdb to between 2014 and 2017). Notes on the research overall: In model experiments, template switching captured roughly one uniquely barcoded TCR beta cDNA molecule for every two T cells. To track age-related changes in TCR beta repertoire diversity, the study relied on deep sequencing normalized with unique cDNA molecular identifiers. The donors were split into four age groups: young (average around 15 years), middle-aged (around 37), aged (about 62) and long-lived (roughly 80). Donors of different ages were randomly distributed across sequencing lanes to avoid experimental bias. Using the same blood draw, the study looked at two additional independent replicas of 1 million unique cDNA reads for two donors, one aged 18 to 29 and the other aged 80 or older.

To prepare the library, 5' RACE was applied. Instrument used: Illumina HiSeq 2500. A second PCR of roughly 7 to 11 cycles was performed with a sample-barcoded 5' primer and a J-beta primer mix. Each TCR beta cDNA molecule received a unique molecular identifier from a template-switch 5' adaptor carrying 12 random nucleotides. Each sample yielded at least 3 million CDR3-containing paired-end reads. The Mint cDNA synthesis kit, primed by a TRBC-specific oligonucleotide, was used to synthesize first-strand cDNA from all RNA. Following uracil-DNA glycosylase treatment, a first 18-cycle PCR with universal primers M1SS and BC2_uni_R was performed on all cDNA. The paper's data handling went like this. For normalization, 1 million high-quality reads, each with a distinct molecular identifier, were randomly selected from each sample. Instead of being binned into consensus sequences, reads with shared molecular identifiers were discarded. MiTCR, run with a Q25 quality threshold and the strictest error-elimination algorithm, handled CDR3 identification, clonotype clustering and error correction. A nonparametric unseen species model with Euler transformation was used to estimate lower-bound total TCR beta diversity. TCRdb itself trimmed the public reads at Q25 with fastp, ran MiXCR and retained productive beta chains. When rows share a CDR3 protein, they turn into one entry using the most common DNA and genes. The V and J calls and clone size come from TCRdb's table, not from the authors' own analysis. The sample records 710,000 or so distinct CDR3 sequences, approximately 29% of which are singletons. The top ten clones comprise roughly 15% of the sample.

General conclusions and limits of the study: Observed TCR beta diversity correlated strongly with the percentage of naive T cells measured by flow cytometry. Because profiling used bulk unsorted PBMCs, naive and antigen-experienced compartments could not be compared conclusively. As age increased, observed TCR beta diversity per million T cells dropped in a roughly linear way, and a significant reduction was already evident by age around 41. Compared with the aged group, more naive CD4+ T cells, fewer expanded clones and increased TCR diversity were shown by the long-lived group, suggesting age selection. Estimates of total diversity from one million sequenced T cells were regarded as lower bounds and underestimates. Donor CMV infection status was unknown, potentially confounding age-related changes in expanded clonotypes.

Donors were a few dozen systemically healthy Caucasian individuals from Russia aged roughly 6 to 90 years. Ten milliliters of peripheral blood were drawn from each donor into EDTA-treated Vacutainer tubes. Ficoll-Paque density-gradient centrifugation was used to isolate PBMCs, with at least 6.5 million per sample. Trizol reagent was used to extract total RNA from the PBMCs, yielding at least 5 micrograms per sample. For every donor, an aliquot of PBMCs went through flow cytometry to measure the percentages of naive CD45RAhigh/CD27high T cells. Measured from the cysteine to the phenylalanine, the CDR3 is 14 residues long. Only CDR3 DNA is held: 42 bases, read in frame from base 1. After removal of 6 bases from V and 4 bases from J, the junction retains 8 bases not matched to a gene. Sequences DFQATT (CDR1) and SNEGSKA (CDR2) are obtained from the germline V gene (reference sequence). A note on this clonotype: Its cognate antigen has yet to be identified. No much larger clonotype is one base removed from it; base qualities were not supplied.

Sequenced sample: blood. The source is a woman older than 75 in good health. Donor details come from another sample of the same person, matched by shared clones. This chain is built from TRBV20-1 and TRBJ1-2; TRBD1 lines up with 10 middle nucleotides. The CDR3 reads as follows: CSADPGQGLYGYTF. The DNA sequence is TGCAGTGCAGATCCGGGACAGGGGCTCTATGGCTACACCTTC.